This T cell receptor beta chain originates from a study of blood T cell repertoires in COVID-19. Authors' processing steps: Counts of nucleated cells, estimated from reference gene primer amplification, were obtained. Clones were read by immunoSEQ multiplex PCR, and TCRdb kept only the in-frame ones, dropping some. The V and J calls and clone size come from that table; D and trimming were worked out from the DNA. The table has about 250,000 clones, 65% to 90% seen once. The sample was peripheral blood. The clonotype originates from a man in his forties or fifties with COVID-19, enrolled during active disease.

CDR3 nucleotides: TGTGCCAGCAGCCGCGCCACCGGGGGGAGCACCGGGGAGCTGTTTTTT. Protein: CASSRATGGSTGELFF. The rearrangement uses TRBV11-3 and TRBJ2-2, with 7 nucleotides matching TRBD2. The germline V gene encodes CDR1 SGHNT and CDR2 YENEEA. This CDR3 region has 16 residues. J was trimmed by 4 bases and V by 5 bases; bases with no gene match: 10.